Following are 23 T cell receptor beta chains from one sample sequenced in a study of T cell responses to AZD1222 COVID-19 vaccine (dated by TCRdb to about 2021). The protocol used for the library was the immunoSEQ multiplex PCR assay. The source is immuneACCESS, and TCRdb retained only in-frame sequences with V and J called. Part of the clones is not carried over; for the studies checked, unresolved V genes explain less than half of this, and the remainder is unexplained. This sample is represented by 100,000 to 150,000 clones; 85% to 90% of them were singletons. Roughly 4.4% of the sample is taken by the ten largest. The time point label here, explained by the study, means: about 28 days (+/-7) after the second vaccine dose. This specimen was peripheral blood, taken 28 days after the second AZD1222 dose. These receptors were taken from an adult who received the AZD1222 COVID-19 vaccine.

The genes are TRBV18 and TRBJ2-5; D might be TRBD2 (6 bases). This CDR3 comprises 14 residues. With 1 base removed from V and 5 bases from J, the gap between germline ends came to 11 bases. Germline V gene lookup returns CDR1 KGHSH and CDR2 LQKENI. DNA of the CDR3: TGTGCCAGCTCACCACTTCTCAGCGGGGAGACCCAGTACTTC. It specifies CASSPLLSGETQYF.

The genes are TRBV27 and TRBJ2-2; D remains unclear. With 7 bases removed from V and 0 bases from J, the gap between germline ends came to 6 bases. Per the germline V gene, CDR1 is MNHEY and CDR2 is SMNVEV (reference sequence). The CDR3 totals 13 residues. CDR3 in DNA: TGTGCCAGCATGGCCCCGAACACCGGGGAGCTGTTTTTT. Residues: CASMAPNTGELFF.

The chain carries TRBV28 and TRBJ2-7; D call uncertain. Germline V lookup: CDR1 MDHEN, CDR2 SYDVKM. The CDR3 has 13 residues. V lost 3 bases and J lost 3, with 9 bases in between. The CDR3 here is CASSLPPRYEQYF. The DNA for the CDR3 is TGTGCCAGCAGTTTGCCCCCGCGCTACGAGCAGTACTTC.

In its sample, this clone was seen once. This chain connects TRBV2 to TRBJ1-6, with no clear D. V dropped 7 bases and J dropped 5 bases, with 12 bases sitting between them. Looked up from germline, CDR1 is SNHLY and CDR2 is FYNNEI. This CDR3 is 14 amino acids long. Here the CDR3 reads CASTPRRDNSPLHF. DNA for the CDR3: TGTGCCAGCACACCCAGACGGGATAATTCACCCCTCCACTTT.

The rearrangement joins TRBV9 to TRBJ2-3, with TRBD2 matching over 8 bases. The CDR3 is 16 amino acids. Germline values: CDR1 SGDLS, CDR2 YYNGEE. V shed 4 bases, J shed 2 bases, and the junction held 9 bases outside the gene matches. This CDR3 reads CASSSWAGGPTDTQYF. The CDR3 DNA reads TGTGCCAGCAGCTCGTGGGCGGGAGGACCCACAGATACGCAGTATTTT.

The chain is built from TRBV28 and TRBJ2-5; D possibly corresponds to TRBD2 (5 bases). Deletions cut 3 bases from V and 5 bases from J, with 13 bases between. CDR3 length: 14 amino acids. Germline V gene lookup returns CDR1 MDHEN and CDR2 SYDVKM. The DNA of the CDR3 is TGTGCCAGCAGTTTTGGCACCCCGGGGGAGACCCAGTACTTC. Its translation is CASSFGTPGETQYF.

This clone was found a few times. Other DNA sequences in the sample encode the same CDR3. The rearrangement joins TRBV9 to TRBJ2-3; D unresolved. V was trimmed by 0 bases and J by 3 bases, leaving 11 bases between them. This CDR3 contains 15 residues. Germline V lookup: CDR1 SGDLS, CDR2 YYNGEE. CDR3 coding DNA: TGTGCCAGCAGCGTAGGTTTAGAGTTGACAGATACGCAGTATTTT. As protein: CASSVGLELTDTQYF.

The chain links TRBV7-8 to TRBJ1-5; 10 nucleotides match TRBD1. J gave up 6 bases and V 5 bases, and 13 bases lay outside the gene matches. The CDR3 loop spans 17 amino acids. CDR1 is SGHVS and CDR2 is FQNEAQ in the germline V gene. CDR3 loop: CASSLRAGTGAGQPQHF. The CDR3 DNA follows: TGTGCCAGCAGCCTAAGAGCCGGGACAGGGGCGGGTCAGCCCCAGCATTTT.

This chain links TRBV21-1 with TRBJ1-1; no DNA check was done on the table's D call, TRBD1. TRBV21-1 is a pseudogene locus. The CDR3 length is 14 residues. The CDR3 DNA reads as TGTGCCAGCAGCTGGTTAGGGGTGAACACTGAAGCTTTCTTT. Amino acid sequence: CASSWLGVNTEAFF.

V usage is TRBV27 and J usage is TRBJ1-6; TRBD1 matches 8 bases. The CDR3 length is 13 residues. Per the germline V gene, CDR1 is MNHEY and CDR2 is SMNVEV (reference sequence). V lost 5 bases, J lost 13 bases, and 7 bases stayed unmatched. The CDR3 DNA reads TGTGCCAGCAGTGTAGACAGGGGTGATCCCCTCCACTTT. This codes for CASSVDRGDPLHF.

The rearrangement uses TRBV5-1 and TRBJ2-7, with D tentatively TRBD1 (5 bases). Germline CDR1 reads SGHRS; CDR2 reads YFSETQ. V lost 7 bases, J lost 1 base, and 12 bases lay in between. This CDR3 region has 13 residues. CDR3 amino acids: CASGTQGSYEQYF. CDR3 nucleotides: TGCGCCAGCGGAACTCAGGGTTCCTACGAGCAGTACTTC.

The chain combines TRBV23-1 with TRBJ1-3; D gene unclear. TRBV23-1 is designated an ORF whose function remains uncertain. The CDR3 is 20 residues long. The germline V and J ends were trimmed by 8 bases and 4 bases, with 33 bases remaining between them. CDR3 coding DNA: TGCGCCAGCCGTAACCCTCGCATCGGTATCGACTGCATCTGGGGAAACACCATATATTTT. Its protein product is CASRNPRIGIDCIWGNTIYF.

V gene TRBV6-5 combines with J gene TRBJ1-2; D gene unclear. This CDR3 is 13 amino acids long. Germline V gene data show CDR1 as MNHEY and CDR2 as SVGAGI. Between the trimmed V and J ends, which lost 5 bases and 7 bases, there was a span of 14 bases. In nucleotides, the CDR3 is TGTGCCAGCAGTCCGCTTAGCCGGTCTGGCTACACCTTC. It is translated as CASSPLSRSGYTF.

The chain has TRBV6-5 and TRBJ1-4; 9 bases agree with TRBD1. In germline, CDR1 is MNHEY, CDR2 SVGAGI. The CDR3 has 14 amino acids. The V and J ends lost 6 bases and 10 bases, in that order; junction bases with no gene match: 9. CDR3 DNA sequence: TGTGCCAGCAGACAGGGGGCCCACTTAGGAAAACTGTTTTTT. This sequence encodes CASRQGAHLGKLFF.

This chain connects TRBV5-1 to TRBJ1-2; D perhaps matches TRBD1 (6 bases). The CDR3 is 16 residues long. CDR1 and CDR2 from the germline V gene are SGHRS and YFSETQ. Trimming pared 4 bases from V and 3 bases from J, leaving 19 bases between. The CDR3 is CASSQKQGLGYYGYTF. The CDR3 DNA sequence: TGCGCCAGCAGCCAGAAACAGGGTCTGGGCTACTATGGCTACACCTTC.

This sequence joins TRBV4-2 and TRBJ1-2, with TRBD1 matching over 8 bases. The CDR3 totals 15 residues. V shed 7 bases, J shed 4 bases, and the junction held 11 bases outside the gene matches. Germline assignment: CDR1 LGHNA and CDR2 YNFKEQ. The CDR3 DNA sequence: TGTGCCAGCACCAGCTGGACAGGGACCGGCTATGGCTACACCTTC. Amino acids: CASTSWTGTGYGYTF.

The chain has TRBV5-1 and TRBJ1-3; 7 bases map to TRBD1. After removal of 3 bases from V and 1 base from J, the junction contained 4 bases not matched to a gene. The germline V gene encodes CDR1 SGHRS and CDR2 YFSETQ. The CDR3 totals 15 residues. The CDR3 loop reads CASSSATGSGNTIYF. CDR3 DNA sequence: TGCGCCAGCAGCTCCGCGACAGGGTCTGGAAACACCATATATTTT.

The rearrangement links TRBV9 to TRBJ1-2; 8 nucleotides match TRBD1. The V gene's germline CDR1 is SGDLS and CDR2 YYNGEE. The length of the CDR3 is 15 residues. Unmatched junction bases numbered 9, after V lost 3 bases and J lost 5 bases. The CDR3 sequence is CASSDRQGRLYGYTF. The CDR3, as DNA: TGTGCCAGCAGCGATAGACAGGGGAGACTTTATGGCTACACCTTC.

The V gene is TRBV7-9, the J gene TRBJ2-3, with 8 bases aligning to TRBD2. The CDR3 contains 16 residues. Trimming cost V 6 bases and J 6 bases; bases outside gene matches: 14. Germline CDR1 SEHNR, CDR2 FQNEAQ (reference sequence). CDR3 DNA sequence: TGTGCCAGCAGAGATGGACTAGCCTACTTCGGGGATACGCAGTATTTT. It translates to CASRDGLAYFGDTQYF.

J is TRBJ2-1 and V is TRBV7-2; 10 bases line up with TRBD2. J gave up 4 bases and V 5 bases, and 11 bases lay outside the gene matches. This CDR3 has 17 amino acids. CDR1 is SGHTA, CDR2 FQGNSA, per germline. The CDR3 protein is CASSAQVRAGGYNEQFF. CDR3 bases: TGTGCCAGCAGCGCACAGGTCCGAGCGGGGGGGTACAATGAGCAGTTCTTC.

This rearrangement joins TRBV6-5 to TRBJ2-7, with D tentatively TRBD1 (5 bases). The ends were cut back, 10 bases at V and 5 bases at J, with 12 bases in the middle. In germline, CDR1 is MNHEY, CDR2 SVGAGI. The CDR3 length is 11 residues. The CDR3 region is CATTMGHEQYF. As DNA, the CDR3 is TGTGCCACCACGATGGGGCACGAGCAGTACTTC.

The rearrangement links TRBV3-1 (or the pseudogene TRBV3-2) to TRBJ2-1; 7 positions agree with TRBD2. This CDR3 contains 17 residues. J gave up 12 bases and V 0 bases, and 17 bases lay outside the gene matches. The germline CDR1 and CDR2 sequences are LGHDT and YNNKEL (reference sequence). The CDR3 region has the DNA TGTGCCAGCAGCCAAGATCGGGCGGGGGAGAGATTTCGAGGGCAGTTCTTC. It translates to CASSQDRAGERFRGQFF.

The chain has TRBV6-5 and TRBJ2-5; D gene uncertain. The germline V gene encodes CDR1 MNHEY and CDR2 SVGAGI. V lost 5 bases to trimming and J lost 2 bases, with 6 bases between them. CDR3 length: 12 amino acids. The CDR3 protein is CASSPQQETQYF. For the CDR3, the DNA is TGTGCCAGCAGTCCCCAGCAAGAGACCCAGTACTTC.